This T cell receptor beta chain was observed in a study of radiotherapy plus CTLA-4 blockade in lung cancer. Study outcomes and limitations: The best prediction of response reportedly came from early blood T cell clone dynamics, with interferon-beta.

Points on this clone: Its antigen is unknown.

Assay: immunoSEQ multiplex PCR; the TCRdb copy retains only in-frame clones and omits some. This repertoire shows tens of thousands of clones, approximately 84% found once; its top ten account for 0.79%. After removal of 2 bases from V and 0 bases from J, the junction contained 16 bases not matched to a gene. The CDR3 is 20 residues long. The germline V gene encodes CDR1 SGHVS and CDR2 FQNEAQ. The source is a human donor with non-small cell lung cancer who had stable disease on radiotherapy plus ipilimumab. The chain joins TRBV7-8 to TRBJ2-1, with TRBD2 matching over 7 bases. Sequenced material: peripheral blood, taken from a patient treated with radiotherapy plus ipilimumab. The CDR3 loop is CASSLPLGGSSRSSYNEQFF. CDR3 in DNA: TGTGCCAGCAGCTTACCCCTCGGCGGGAGTAGCCGTAGCTCCTACAATGAGCAGTTCTTC.